This note documents a single TCR beta chain sequence. Germline lookup yields CDR1 MNHEY and CDR2 SVGEGT. The CDR3 has 14 amino acids. Losses at the gene ends were 8 bases for V and 4 bases for J; bases not matched to a gene: 7. This sample is part of a study of identical twins. Unique molecular identifiers were present on the cDNA, and a universal primer site came from template switching. Each CDR3 protein is one row after TCRdb ran MiXCR on the 5' RACE reads. This sample has approximately 210,000 distinct CDR3 sequences, with around 15% found just once. These data were also filed under a second study, of T cells expressing NK-cell markers.

The sequencing sample was made of CD8+ T cells sorted from blood. The TCR sequence derives from a woman younger than 30 in good health. The J gene is TRBJ2-1, the V gene TRBV6-2 or TRBV6-3, with 8 positions matching TRBD2. The CDR3, as DNA: TGTGCCAGCTCCGGACTAGCACAATACAATGAGCAGTTCTTC. Its protein is CASSGLAQYNEQFF.